These T cell receptor beta chains were read from a single sample in a study of cytomegalovirus exposure and HLA in healthy donors. The protocol was immunoSEQ multiplex PCR, while the TCRdb copy is restricted to in-frame clones and leaves out a portion. The data contain 13,000 to 15,000 clones, 63% of them singletons. Sequenced material: PBMCs. All receptors come from a woman between 45 and 60 years old in good health and CMV-seropositive. The CDR3 runs from the conserved cysteine through the conserved F or W. D genes are given only for firm matches. Rows may omit the clone size; those that give it use once, few, many or a size class.

D	J	V	size	CDR3	DNA
NA	TRBJ1-1	TRBV11-3	NA	CASSLTGNTEAFF	TGTGCCAGCAGCCTGACAGGAAACACTGAAGCTTTCTTT
TRBD2	TRBJ2-1	TRBV4-1	medium-sized	CASSQASGSSYNEQFF	TGCGCCAGCAGCCAGGCTAGCGGGAGCTCCTACAATGAGCAGTTCTTC
TRBD1	TRBJ2-7	TRBV4-3	NA	CASSPTGQGSTKQYF	TGCGCCAGCAGCCCAACGGGACAGGGGTCTACGAAGCAGTACTTC
NA	TRBJ2-2	TRBV6-4	few	CASGRSPGTGELFF	TGTGCCAGCGGGAGAAGTCCCGGCACCGGGGAGCTGTTTTTT
TRBD1	TRBJ2-5	TRBV7-9	NA	CASSSGQGSETQYF	TGTGCCAGCAGCTCCGGACAGGGATCGGAGACCCAGTACTTC
TRBD2	TRBJ2-2	TRBV30	NA	CAWRGLAGAGELFF	TGTGCCTGGAGGGGACTAGCGGGGGCCGGGGAGCTGTTTTTT
NA	TRBJ1-1	TRBV20-1	NA	CSAAGNTEAFF	TGCAGTGCTGCCGGGAACACTGAAGCTTTCTTT
NA	TRBJ1-1	TRBV5-1	NA	CASSLASNTEAFF	TGCGCCAGCAGCTTGGCTTCGAACACTGAAGCTTTCTTT
TRBD1	TRBJ1-1	TRBV14	NA	CASSQIAQGDAEAFF	TGTGCCAGCAGCCAAATTGCGCAGGGGGATGCTGAAGCTTTCTTT
NA	TRBJ2-3	TRBV1	once	CTSSQVVLAGGVSTDTQYF	TGCACCAGCAGCCAAGTCGTGCTAGCGGGAGGGGTAAGCACAGATACGCAGTATTTT
NA	TRBJ1-1	TRBV29-1	NA	CSVEDLGPTEAFF	TGCAGCGTTGAAGATCTTGGGCCCACTGAAGCTTTCTTT
NA	TRBJ2-7	TRBV30	NA	CAWSAAVYEQYF	TGTGCCTGGAGTGCCGCAGTCTACGAGCAGTACTTC
TRBD2	TRBJ2-7	TRBV7-9	NA	CASSRRREGEQYF	TGTGCCAGCAGCCGCCGGCGGGAGGGCGAGCAGTACTTC
NA	TRBJ1-2	TRBV30	NA	CAREGGAAGYTF	TGTGCCAGGGAGGGCGGGGCAGCGGGCTACACCTTC
TRBD1	TRBJ2-7	TRBV29-1	few	CSVEGTGGLSYEQYF	TGCAGCGTTGAAGGGACAGGGGGACTATCCTACGAGCAGTACTTC
NA	TRBJ1-5	TRBV4-3	NA	CASSRNAGSDQPQHF	TGCGCCAGCAGCCGAAATGCGGGGAGCGATCAGCCCCAGCATTTT
TRBD2	TRBJ2-2	TRBV4-3	NA	CASRDLAGDTGELFF	TGCGCCAGCAGAGACTTAGCGGGAGACACCGGGGAGCTGTTTTTT
NA	TRBJ1-1	TRBV5-6	NA	CASSLGDIGEAFF	TGTGCCAGCAGCTTGGGGGACATCGGTGAAGCTTTCTTT
NA	TRBJ2-7	TRBV29-1	NA	CSVRVRGDKDNEQYF	TGCAGCGTGAGGGTACGGGGGGACAAGGACAACGAGCAGTACTTC
NA	TRBJ1-2	TRBV4-1	NA	CASSQEGPENYGYTF	TGCGCCAGCAGCCAGGAGGGTCCTGAAAACTATGGCTACACCTTC
TRBD2	TRBJ2-7	TRBV7-2	NA	CASSLALAGTYEQYF	TGTGCCAGCAGCTTAGCACTAGCGGGTACCTACGAGCAGTACTTC
NA	TRBJ1-2	TRBV30	once	CAWSVGQGYGYTF	TGTGCCTGGAGTGTGGGGCAGGGCTATGGCTACACCTTC
TRBD1	TRBJ2-7	TRBV5-1	NA	CASSRYTGGLEQYF	TGCGCCAGCAGCCGGTATACAGGGGGCCTTGAGCAGTACTTC
TRBD2	TRBJ2-7	TRBV6-1	NA	CASSELAGVISEQYF	TGTGCCAGCAGTGAGCTAGCGGGAGTGATTAGCGAGCAGTACTTC
NA	TRBJ2-3	TRBV2	NA	CASSVADYNTDTQYF	TGTGCCAGCAGTGTGGCGGACTACAACACAGATACGCAGTATTTT
NA	TRBJ2-2	TRBV30	few	CAWSQFYREPDTGELFF	TGTGCCTGGAGTCAATTCTACAGGGAACCCGACACCGGGGAGCTGTTTTTT
NA	TRBJ1-1	TRBV29-1	NA	CSVEAGTEAFF	TGCAGCGTTGAAGCCGGCACTGAAGCTTTCTTT
TRBD1	TRBJ1-2	TRBV5-1	few	CASRQGDYGYTF	TGCGCCAGCAGACAGGGGGATTACGGCTACACCTTC
NA	TRBJ2-2	TRBV29-1	few	CSVAVGGTGELFF	TGCAGCGTCGCCGTAGGGGGAACCGGGGAGCTGTTTTTT
NA	TRBJ2-1	TRBV7-2	few	CASSPGTPQFF	TGTGCCAGCAGCCCCGGGACACCGCAGTTCTTC
NA	TRBJ2-1	TRBV5-6	NA	CASRGLTNEQFF	TGTGCCAGCAGGGGACTTACCAATGAGCAGTTCTTC
NA	TRBJ2-2	TRBV4-3	NA	CASSQGPQVAGELFF	TGCGCCAGCAGCCAAGGGCCGCAGGTGGCCGGGGAGCTGTTTTTT
TRBD2	TRBJ2-2	TRBV9	NA	CASSVGVAGTGELFF	TGTGCCAGCAGCGTAGGGGTAGCGGGAACCGGGGAGCTGTTTTTT
NA	TRBJ1-1	TRBV29-1	NA	CSVAGLDTEAFF	TGCAGCGTTGCGGGTCTTGACACTGAAGCTTTCTTT
TRBD2	TRBJ2-1	TRBV29-1	few	CSVVGGRAYGEQFF	TGCAGCGTTGTGGGGGGGAGGGCTTATGGTGAGCAGTTCTTC
NA	TRBJ2-7	TRBV2	NA	CASSGLSLEQYF	TGTGCCAGCAGTGGACTATCCCTGGAGCAGTACTTC
TRBD1	TRBJ1-5	TRBV4-2	NA	CASSQDLDRGNQPQHF	TGTGCCAGCAGCCAAGATCTCGACAGGGGCAATCAGCCCCAGCATTTT
NA	TRBJ1-1	TRBV29-1	NA	CSVRSREAEAFF	TGCAGCGTCCGAAGTAGGGAGGCTGAAGCTTTCTTT
NA	TRBJ1-3	TRBV30	NA	CAWRDSKSGGGGNTIYF	TGTGCCTGGAGGGATTCAAAGAGTGGGGGCGGTGGAAACACCATATATTTT
NA	TRBJ2-1	TRBV6-4	NA	CASSVASNNEQFF	TGTGCCAGCAGTGTGGCTTCCAACAATGAGCAGTTCTTC
TRBD2	TRBJ2-1	TRBV7-2	few	CASSLSGGPKSEQFF	TGTGCCAGCAGCTTATCGGGAGGCCCTAAAAGCGAGCAGTTCTTC
NA	TRBJ1-4	TRBV2	NA	CASCIRRGRNEKLFF	TGTGCCAGCTGCATTCGAAGGGGCAGGAATGAAAAACTGTTTTTT
NA	TRBJ2-2	TRBV25-1	NA	CASSEYRDTGELFF	TGTGCCAGCAGTGAATATCGGGACACCGGGGAGCTGTTTTTT
NA	TRBJ1-5	TRBV6-6	NA	CASRHQGPGPQHF	TGTGCCAGCAGGCACCAGGGGCCAGGGCCCCAGCATTTT
NA	TRBJ2-7	TRBV7-8	once	CASSLGPGTEQYF	TGTGCCAGCAGCTTAGGTCCGGGAACCGAGCAGTACTTC
NA	TRBJ2-1	TRBV20-1	NA	CSATTSNEQFF	TGCAGTGCCACCACTAGTAATGAGCAGTTCTTC
TRBD1	TRBJ1-2	TRBV7-2	NA	CASSSTATGIPYGYTF	TGTGCCAGCAGCTCCACAGCGACAGGGATCCCCTATGGCTACACCTTC
NA	TRBJ2-7	TRBV30	NA	CAWSRGAYEQYF	TGTGCCTGGAGTCGAGGAGCATACGAGCAGTACTTC
NA	TRBJ1-1	TRBV4-2	NA	CASTPRRRGSSNTEAFF	TGTGCCAGCACCCCCCGGCGCAGGGGCTCTTCGAACACTGAAGCTTTCTTT
TRBD2	TRBJ2-3	TRBV2	NA	CASSEGGLAGGRSTDTQYF	TGTGCCAGCAGTGAAGGAGGGCTAGCGGGAGGACGGAGCACAGATACGCAGTATTTT
NA	TRBJ2-2	TRBV4-3	NA	CASSQVGAVNTGELFF	TGCGCCAGCAGCCAAGTTGGGGCAGTCAACACCGGGGAGCTGTTTTTT
NA	TRBJ2-1	TRBV30	NA	CAWSSAGILSSYNEQFF	TGTGCCTGGAGCTCAGCGGGCATCTTGAGCTCCTACAATGAGCAGTTCTTC
TRBD1	TRBJ2-7	TRBV6-1	NA	CASSEGTGGYEQYF	TGTGCCAGCAGTGAAGGGACAGGGGGCTACGAGCAGTACTTC
NA	TRBJ2-3	TRBV7-2	NA	CASSITPGRRTDTQYF	TGTGCCAGCAGCATTACCCCCGGCAGGAGGACAGATACGCAGTATTTT
TRBD1	TRBJ1-1	TRBV29-1	NA	CSGTQGVNTEAFF	TGCAGCGGGACCCAGGGGGTGAACACTGAAGCTTTCTTT